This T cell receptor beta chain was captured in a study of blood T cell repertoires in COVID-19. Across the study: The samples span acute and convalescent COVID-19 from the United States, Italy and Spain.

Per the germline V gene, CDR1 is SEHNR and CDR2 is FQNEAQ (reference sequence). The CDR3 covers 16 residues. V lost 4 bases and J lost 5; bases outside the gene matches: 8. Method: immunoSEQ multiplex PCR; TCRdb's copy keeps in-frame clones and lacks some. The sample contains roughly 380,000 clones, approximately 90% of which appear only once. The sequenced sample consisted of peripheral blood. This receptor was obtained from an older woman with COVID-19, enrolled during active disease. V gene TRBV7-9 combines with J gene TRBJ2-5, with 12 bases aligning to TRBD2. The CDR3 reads CASSSLAGGPRETQYF. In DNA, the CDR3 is TGTGCCAGCAGCTCACTAGCGGGGGGCCCTCGGGAGACCCAGTACTTC.